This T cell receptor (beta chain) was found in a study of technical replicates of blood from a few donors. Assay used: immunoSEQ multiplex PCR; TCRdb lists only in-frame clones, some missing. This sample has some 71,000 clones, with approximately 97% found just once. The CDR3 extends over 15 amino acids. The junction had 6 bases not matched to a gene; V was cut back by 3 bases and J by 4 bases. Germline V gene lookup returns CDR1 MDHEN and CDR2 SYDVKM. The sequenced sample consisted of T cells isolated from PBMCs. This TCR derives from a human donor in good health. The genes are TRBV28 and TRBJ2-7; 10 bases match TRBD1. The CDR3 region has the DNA TGTGCCAGCAGTTTCCCGGGACAGGGGAATTACGAGCAGTACTTC. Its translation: CASSFPGQGNYEQYF.